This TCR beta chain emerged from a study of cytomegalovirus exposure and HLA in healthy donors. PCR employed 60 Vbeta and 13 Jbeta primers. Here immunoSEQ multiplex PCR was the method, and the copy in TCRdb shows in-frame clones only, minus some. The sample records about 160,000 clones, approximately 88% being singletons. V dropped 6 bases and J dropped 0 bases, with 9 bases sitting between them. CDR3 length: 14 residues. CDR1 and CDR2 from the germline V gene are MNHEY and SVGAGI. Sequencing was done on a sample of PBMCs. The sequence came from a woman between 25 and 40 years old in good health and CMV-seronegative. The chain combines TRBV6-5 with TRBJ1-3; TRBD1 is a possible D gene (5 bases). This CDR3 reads CASRTANSGNTIYF. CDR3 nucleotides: TGTGCCAGCAGGACAGCGAACTCTGGAAACACCATATATTTT.